This T cell receptor (beta chain) was found in a study of shared clonotypes between healthy human individuals. V lost 4 bases to trimming and J lost 6 bases, with 10 bases between them. Germline V gives CDR1 SGHNT, CDR2 YYREEE (reference sequence). The CDR3 contains 12 residues. Splitting of CD4+ cells produced CD45RA+ naive and CD45RA-negative memory subsets. The authors ran the assay at deep level. TCRdb's copy holds only in-frame clones and misses some; the assay was immunoSEQ multiplex PCR. The sample comprises roughly 1,500,000 clones, around 98.5% of which are singletons, and under 0.45% rests with the top ten.

This receptor was taken from a man aged 25 to 45 in good health. Sequencing was performed on naive CD4+ T cells sorted from blood. Subset given: CD45RA+ positively selected. The chain is built from TRBV5-4 and TRBJ1-2; weak D call: TRBD1 (5 bases). The CDR3 DNA follows: TGTGCCAGCAGCCCGGGACCGGATGGCTACACCTTC. It is translated as CASSPGPDGYTF.